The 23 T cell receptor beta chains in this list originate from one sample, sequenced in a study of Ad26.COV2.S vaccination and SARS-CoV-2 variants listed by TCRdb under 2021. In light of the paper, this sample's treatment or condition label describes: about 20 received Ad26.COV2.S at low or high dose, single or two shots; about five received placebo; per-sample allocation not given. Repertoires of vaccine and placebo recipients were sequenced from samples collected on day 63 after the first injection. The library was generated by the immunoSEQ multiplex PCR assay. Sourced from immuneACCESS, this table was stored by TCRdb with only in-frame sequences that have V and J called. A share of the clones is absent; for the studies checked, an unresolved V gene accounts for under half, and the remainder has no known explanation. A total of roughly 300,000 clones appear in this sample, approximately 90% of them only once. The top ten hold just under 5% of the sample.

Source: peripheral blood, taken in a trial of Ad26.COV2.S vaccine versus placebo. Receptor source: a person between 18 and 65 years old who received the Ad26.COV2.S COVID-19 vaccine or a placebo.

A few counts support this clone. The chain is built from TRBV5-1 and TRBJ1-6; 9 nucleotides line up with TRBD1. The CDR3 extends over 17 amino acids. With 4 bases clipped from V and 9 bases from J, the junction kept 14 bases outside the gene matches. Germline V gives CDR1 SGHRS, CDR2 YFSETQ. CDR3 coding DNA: TGCGCCAGCAGCCCGGGACATGGGAAGACAGGGGGTTCACCCCTCCACTTT. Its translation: CASSPGHGKTGGSPLHF.

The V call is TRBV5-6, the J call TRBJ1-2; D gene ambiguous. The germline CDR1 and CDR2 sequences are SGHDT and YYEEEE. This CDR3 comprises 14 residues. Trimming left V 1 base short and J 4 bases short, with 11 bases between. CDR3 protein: CASSLPERVYGYTF. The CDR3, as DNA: TGTGCCAGCAGCTTGCCAGAGCGGGTCTATGGCTACACCTTC.

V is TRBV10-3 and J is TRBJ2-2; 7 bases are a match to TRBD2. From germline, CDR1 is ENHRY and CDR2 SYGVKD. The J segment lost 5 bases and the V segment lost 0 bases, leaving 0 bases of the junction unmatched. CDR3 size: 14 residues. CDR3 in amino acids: CAISESGLTGELFF. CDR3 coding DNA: TGTGCCATCAGTGAGTCGGGACTAACCGGGGAGCTGTTTTTT.

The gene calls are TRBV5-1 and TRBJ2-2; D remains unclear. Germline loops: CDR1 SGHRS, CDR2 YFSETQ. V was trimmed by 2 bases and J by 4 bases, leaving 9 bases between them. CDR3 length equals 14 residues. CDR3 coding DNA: TGCGCCAGCAGCTTCGCACAGTCCACCGGGGAGCTGTTTTTT. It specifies CASSFAQSTGELFF.

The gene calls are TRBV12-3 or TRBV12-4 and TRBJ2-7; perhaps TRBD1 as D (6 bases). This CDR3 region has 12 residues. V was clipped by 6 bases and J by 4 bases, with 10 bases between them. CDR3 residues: CASRWGLYEQYF. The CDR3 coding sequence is TGTGCCAGCAGGTGGGGGCTGTACGAGCAGTACTTC.

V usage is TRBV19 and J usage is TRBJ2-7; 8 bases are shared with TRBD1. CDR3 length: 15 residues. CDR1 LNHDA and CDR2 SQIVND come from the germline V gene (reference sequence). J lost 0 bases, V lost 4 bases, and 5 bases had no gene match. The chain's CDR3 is CASSTGTGFSYEQYF. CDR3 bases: TGTGCCAGTAGTACCGGGACAGGATTCTCCTACGAGCAGTACTTC.

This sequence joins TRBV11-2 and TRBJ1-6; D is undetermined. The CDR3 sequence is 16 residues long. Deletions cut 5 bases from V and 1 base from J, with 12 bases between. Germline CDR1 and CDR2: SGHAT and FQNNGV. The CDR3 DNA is TGTGCCAGCAGCCATCGAGGGAGGTCCTATAATTCACCCCTCCACTTT. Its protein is CASSHRGRSYNSPLHF.

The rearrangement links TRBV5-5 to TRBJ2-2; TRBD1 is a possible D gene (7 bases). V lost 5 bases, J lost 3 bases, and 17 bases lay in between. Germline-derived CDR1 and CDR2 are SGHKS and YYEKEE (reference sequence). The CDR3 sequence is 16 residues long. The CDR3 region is CASREGTEKYTGELFF. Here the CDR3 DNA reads TGTGCCAGCAGGGAGGGGACAGAGAAATACACCGGGGAGCTGTTTTTT.

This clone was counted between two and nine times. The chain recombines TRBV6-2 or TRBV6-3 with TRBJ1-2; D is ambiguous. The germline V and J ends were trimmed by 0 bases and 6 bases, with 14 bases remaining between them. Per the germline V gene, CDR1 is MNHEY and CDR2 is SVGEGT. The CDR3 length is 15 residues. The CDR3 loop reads CASSYSGLAANGYTF. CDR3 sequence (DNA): TGTGCCAGCAGTTACTCGGGCCTCGCTGCGAATGGCTACACCTTC.

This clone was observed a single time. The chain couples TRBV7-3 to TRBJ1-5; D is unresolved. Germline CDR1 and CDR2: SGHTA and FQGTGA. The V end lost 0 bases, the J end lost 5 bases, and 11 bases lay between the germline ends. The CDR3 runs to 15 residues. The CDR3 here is CASSLTRNGDQPQHF. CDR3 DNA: TGTGCCAGCAGCTTAACCAGGAATGGGGATCAGCCCCAGCATTTT. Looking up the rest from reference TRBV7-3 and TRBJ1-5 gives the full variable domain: GAGVSQTPSNKVTEKGKYVELRCDPISGHTALYWYRQSLGQGPEFLIYFQGTGAADDSGLPNDRFFAVRPEGSVSTLKIQRTERGDSAVYLCASSLTRNGDQPQHFGDGTRLSIL.

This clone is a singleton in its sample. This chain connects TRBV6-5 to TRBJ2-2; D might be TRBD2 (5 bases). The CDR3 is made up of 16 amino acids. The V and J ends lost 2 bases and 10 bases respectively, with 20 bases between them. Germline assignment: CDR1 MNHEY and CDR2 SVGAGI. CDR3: CASSYATGSLDAELFF. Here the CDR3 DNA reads TGTGCCAGCAGTTACGCAACGGGATCCCTTGATGCGGAGCTGTTTTTT.

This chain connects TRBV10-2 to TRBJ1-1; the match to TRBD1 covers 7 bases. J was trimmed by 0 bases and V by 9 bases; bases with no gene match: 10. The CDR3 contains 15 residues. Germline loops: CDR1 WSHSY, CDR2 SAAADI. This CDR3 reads CASQRQGQLNTEAFF. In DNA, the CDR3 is TGCGCCAGTCAACGACAGGGCCAGTTGAACACTGAAGCTTTCTTT.

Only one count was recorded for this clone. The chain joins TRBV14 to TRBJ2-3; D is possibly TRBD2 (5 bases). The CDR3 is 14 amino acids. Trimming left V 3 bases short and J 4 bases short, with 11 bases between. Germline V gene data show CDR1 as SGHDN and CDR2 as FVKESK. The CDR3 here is CASSQGLRADTQYF. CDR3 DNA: TGTGCCAGCAGCCAGGGATTGAGGGCAGATACGCAGTATTTT.

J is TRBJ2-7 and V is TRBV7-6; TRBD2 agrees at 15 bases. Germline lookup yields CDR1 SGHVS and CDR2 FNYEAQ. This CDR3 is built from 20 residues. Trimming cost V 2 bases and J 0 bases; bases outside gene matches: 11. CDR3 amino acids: CASSLTPGLAGGESSYEQYF. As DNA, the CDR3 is TGTGCCAGCAGCTTAACCCCGGGACTAGCGGGAGGAGAGAGCTCCTACGAGCAGTACTTC.

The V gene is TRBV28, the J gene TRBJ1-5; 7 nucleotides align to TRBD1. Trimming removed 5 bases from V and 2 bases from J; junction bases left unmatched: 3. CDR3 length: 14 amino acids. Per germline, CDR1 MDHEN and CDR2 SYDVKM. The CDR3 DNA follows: TGTGCCAGCAGTGCAGGGGGTGGCAATCAGCCCCAGCATTTT. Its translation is CASSAGGGNQPQHF.

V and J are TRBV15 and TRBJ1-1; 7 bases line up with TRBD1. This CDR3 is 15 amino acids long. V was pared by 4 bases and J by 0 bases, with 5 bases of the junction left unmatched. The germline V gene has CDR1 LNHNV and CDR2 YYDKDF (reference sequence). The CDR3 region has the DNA TGTGCCACCAGCACTCGACAGGGTTTGAACACTGAAGCTTTCTTT. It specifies CATSTRQGLNTEAFF.

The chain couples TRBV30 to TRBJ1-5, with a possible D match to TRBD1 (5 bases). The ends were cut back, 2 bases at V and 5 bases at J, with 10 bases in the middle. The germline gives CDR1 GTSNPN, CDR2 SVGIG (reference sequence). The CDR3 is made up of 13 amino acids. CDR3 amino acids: CAWSPGPDQPQHF. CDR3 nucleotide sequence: TGTGCCTGGAGTCCGGGACCGGATCAGCCCCAGCATTTT.

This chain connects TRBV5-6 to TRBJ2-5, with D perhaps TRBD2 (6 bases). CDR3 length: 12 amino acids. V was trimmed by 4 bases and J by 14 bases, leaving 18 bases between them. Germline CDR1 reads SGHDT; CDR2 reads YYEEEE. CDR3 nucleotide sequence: TGTGCCAGCAGCCAAGCCCCCGGGACTTGTTACTTC. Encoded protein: CASSQAPGTCYF. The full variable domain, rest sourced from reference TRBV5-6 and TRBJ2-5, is DAGVTQSPTHLIKTRGQQVTLRCSPKSGHDTVSWYQQALGQGPQFIFQYYEEEERQRGNFPDRFSGHQFPNYSSELNVNALLLGDSALYLCASSQAPGTCYFGPGTRLLVL.

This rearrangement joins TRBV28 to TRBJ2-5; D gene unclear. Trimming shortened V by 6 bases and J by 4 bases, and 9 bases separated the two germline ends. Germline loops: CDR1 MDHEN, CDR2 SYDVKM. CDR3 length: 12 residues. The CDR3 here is CASSQMRETQYF. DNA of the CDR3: TGTGCCAGCAGCCAGATGAGAGAGACCCAGTACTTC. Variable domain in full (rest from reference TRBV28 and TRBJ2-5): DVKVTQSSRYLVKRTGEKVFLECVQDMDHENMFWYRQDPGLGLRLIYFSYDVKMKEKGDIPEGYSVSREKKERFSLILESASTNQTSMYLCASSQMRETQYFGPGTRLLVL.

The CDR3 DNA reads TGTGCCAGCAGCTTCCAGGGGATGGGGTCCTACAATGAGCAGTTCTTC. Translated: CASSFQGMGSYNEQFF. V and J are TRBV6-2 or TRBV6-3 and TRBJ2-1; D perhaps matches TRBD1 (6 bases). The CDR3 spans 16 residues. Germline assignment: CDR1 MNHEY and CDR2 SVGEGT. V lost 6 bases, J lost 1 base, and 16 bases lay in between.

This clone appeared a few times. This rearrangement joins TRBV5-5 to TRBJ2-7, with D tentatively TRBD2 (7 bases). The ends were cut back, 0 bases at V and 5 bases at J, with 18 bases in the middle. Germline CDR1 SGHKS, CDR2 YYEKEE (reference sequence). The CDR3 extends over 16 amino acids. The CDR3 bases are TGTGCCAGCAGCTTGGTGTGGCAGGGAGGGGGGAACGAGCAGTACTTC. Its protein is CASSLVWQGGGNEQYF. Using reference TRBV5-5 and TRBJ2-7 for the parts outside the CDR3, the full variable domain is DAGVTQSPTHLIKTRGQQVTLRCSPISGHKSVSWYQQVLGQGPQFIFQYYEKEERGRGNFPDRFSARQFPNYSSELNVNALLLGDSALYLCASSLVWQGGGNEQYFGPGTRLTVT.

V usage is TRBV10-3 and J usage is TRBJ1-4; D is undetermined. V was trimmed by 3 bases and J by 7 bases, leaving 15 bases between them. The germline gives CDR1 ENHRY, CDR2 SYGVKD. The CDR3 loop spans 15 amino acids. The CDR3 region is CAISDPDLSGEKLFF. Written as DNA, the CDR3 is TGTGCCATCAGTGACCCGGACCTTTCGGGTGAAAAACTGTTTTTT.

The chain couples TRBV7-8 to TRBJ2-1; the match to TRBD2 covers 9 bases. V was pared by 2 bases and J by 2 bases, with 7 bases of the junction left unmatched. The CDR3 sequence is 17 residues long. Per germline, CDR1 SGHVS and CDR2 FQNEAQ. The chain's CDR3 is CASSLRGSGGPYNEQFF. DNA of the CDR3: TGTGCCAGCAGCTTAAGGGGGAGCGGGGGGCCCTACAATGAGCAGTTCTTC.